The clone carrying this T cell receptor beta chain was recorded at least ten times. Its antigen is still unknown. This sample is part of a study of response to subunit inactivated influenza vaccine. TCRdb passed the RT-PCR reads through MiXCR, listing each CDR3 protein once. Of about 520,000 distinct CDR3 sequences listed, roughly 7.9% are singletons. This CDR3 spans 15 amino acids. With 0 bases removed from V and 3 bases from J, the gap between germline ends came to 11 bases. Looked up from germline, CDR1 is LGHNA and CDR2 is YNFKEQ. Study-wide findings and caveats: It was the authors' suggestion that each seasonal influenza vaccination recruits few new T cells.

The sequence came from a man aged 45 to 70 who received an inactivated influenza vaccine. The V call is TRBV4-2, the J call TRBJ1-1, with D tentatively TRBD1 (5 bases). This specimen consisted of PBMCs from blood, obtained 23 to 25 months after vaccination. As DNA, the CDR3 is TGTGCCAGCAGCCAAGATTTTTCGGGGGACACTGAAGCTTTCTTT. Encoded protein: CASSQDFSGDTEAFF.